This is a list of T cell receptor beta chains from one sample in a study of blood T cell repertoires in COVID-19. The table came from immunoSEQ multiplex PCR; TCRdb's copy has only in-frame clones and leaves some out. The sample holds roughly 100,000 clones, about 91% seen once. Sample: peripheral blood. These receptors were taken from a man aged 18 to 29 with acute or convalescent COVID-19. Each CDR3 is given with its conserved first and last residue. Each record gives: D gene, J gene, clone size, V gene, CDR3 protein, CDR3 DNA. A D gene is named only where the DNA matches it firmly. The listing skips clone size in some rows; elsewhere it reads once, few, many or a size class.

d_gene: TRBD1; j_gene: TRBJ2-7; abundance: .; v_gene: TRBV9; CDR3aa: CASSVGGQGYEQYF; CDR3nt: TGTGCCAGCAGCGTAGGAGGACAGGGTTACGAGCAGTACTTC
d_gene: .; j_gene: TRBJ2-7; abundance: once; v_gene: TRBV27; CDR3aa: CASSSLTGSYEQYF; CDR3nt: TGTGCCAGCAGTTCTTTGACAGGCTCCTACGAGCAGTACTTC
d_gene: .; j_gene: TRBJ1-1; abundance: .; v_gene: TRBV19; CDR3aa: CASSIDPLNTEAFF; CDR3nt: TGTGCCAGTAGTATAGATCCGCTAAACACTGAAGCTTTCTTT
d_gene: .; j_gene: TRBJ2-7; abundance: .; v_gene: TRBV9; CDR3aa: CASSVGSTSYEQYF; CDR3nt: TGTGCCAGCAGCGTAGGGTCCACTTCCTACGAGCAGTACTTC
d_gene: TRBD1; j_gene: TRBJ1-1; abundance: once; v_gene: TRBV6-1; CDR3aa: CASSESRTGLMYTEAFF; CDR3nt: TGTGCCAGCAGTGAATCGAGGACAGGTCTAATGTACACTGAAGCTTTCTTT
d_gene: TRBD1; j_gene: TRBJ2-7; abundance: .; v_gene: TRBV13; CDR3aa: CASSLTGGRYEQYF; CDR3nt: TGTGCCAGCAGCCTGACAGGGGGCCGCTACGAGCAGTACTTC
d_gene: TRBD1; j_gene: TRBJ2-7; abundance: .; v_gene: TRBV19; CDR3aa: CASSFVRGTGSEQYF; CDR3nt: TGTGCCAGTAGTTTCGTACGAGGGACAGGGAGTGAGCAGTACTTC
d_gene: .; j_gene: TRBJ2-7; abundance: .; v_gene: TRBV4-2; CDR3aa: CASSQDWSSSEQYF; CDR3nt: TGTGCCAGCAGCCAAGATTGGAGCTCCAGCGAGCAGTACTTC
d_gene: .; j_gene: TRBJ2-5; abundance: few; v_gene: TRBV7-9; CDR3aa: CASSTRDKGTQETQYF; CDR3nt: TGTGCCAGCAGCACCAGGGACAAGGGGACCCAAGAGACCCAGTACTTC
d_gene: .; j_gene: TRBJ1-2; abundance: few; v_gene: TRBV5-6; CDR3aa: CASSLGQINYGYTF; CDR3nt: TGTGCCAGCAGCTTGGGACAGATTAACTATGGCTACACCTTC
d_gene: .; j_gene: TRBJ1-5; abundance: .; v_gene: TRBV6-1; CDR3aa: CASSDGAMGPRSNQPQHF; CDR3nt: TGTGCCAGCAGTGATGGGGCGATGGGGCCGCGTAGCAATCAGCCCCAGCATTTT
d_gene: TRBD2; j_gene: TRBJ2-1; abundance: .; v_gene: TRBV3-1/TRBV3-2; CDR3aa: CASSPTSGSRYNEQFF; CDR3nt: TGTGCCAGCAGCCCCACTAGCGGGAGTCGCTACAATGAGCAGTTCTTC
d_gene: TRBD1; j_gene: TRBJ1-2; abundance: .; v_gene: TRBV24-1; CDR3aa: CATSAAGAGGYGYTF; CDR3nt: TGTGCCACCAGTGCCGCAGGGGCAGGGGGATATGGCTACACCTTC
d_gene: .; j_gene: TRBJ1-1; abundance: .; v_gene: TRBV3-1/TRBV3-2; CDR3aa: CASSQEGGAHSLITEAFF; CDR3nt: TGTGCCAGCAGCCAAGAAGGAGGCGCGCACTCTCTGATCACTGAAGCTTTCTTT
d_gene: .; j_gene: TRBJ2-7; abundance: .; v_gene: TRBV27; CDR3aa: CASSPSGYEQYF; CDR3nt: TGTGCCAGCAGTCCCTCGGGGTACGAGCAGTACTTC
d_gene: TRBD2; j_gene: TRBJ2-1; abundance: .; v_gene: TRBV19; CDR3aa: CASSIRTSGGYNEQFF; CDR3nt: TGTGCCAGTAGTATACGGACTAGCGGGGGCTACAATGAGCAGTTCTTC
d_gene: .; j_gene: TRBJ2-3; abundance: .; v_gene: TRBV18; CDR3aa: CASSLDSTSTDTQYF; CDR3nt: TGTGCCAGCTCGCTAGACAGTACCAGCACAGATACGCAGTATTTT
d_gene: TRBD1; j_gene: TRBJ2-7; abundance: .; v_gene: TRBV4-1; CDR3aa: CASSLGQGSYEQYF; CDR3nt: TGCGCCAGCAGCCTAGGACAGGGTAGCTACGAGCAGTACTTC
d_gene: .; j_gene: TRBJ2-4; abundance: .; v_gene: TRBV6-5; CDR3aa: CASLVENIQYF; CDR3nt: TGTGCCAGCTTAGTGGAAAACATTCAGTACTTC
d_gene: .; j_gene: TRBJ1-1; abundance: .; v_gene: TRBV10-3; CDR3aa: CAISEAGTAFF; CDR3nt: TGTGCCATCAGTGAGGCGGGGACAGCTTTCTTT
d_gene: .; j_gene: TRBJ2-7; abundance: .; v_gene: TRBV14; CDR3aa: CASSQERGGEQYF; CDR3nt: TGTGCCAGCAGCCAAGAACGGGGTGGCGAGCAGTACTTC
d_gene: TRBD1; j_gene: TRBJ2-3; abundance: .; v_gene: TRBV11-3; CDR3aa: CASSLGWTGSADTQYF; CDR3nt: TGTGCCAGCAGCTTAGGATGGACAGGGAGCGCAGATACGCAGTATTTT
d_gene: .; j_gene: TRBJ1-5; abundance: .; v_gene: TRBV7-2; CDR3aa: CASSSTGQSNQPQHF; CDR3nt: TGTGCCAGCAGCTCTACAGGGCAAAGCAATCAGCCCCAGCATTTT